A single T cell receptor beta chain is shown here with its context. These data come from a study of blood T cell repertoires in COVID-19. Here immunoSEQ multiplex PCR was the method, and the copy in TCRdb shows in-frame clones only, minus some. The table lists approximately 210,000 clones, around four fifths of them singletons, with under 3% in the top ten. This CDR3 is built from 16 residues. The ends lost 1 base at V and 8 bases at J; junction bases unmatched: 11. The V gene's germline CDR1 is MNHEY and CDR2 SVGAGI. The receptor was isolated from a woman in her 70s with active or convalescent COVID-19. The chain links TRBV6-5 to TRBJ2-4; TRBD2 matches 7 bases. The specimen was peripheral blood. As DNA, the CDR3 is TGTGCCAGCAGTTACTGGACGGGGGGTAGAGGGCACATTCAGTACTTC. This encodes CASSYWTGGRGHIQYF.